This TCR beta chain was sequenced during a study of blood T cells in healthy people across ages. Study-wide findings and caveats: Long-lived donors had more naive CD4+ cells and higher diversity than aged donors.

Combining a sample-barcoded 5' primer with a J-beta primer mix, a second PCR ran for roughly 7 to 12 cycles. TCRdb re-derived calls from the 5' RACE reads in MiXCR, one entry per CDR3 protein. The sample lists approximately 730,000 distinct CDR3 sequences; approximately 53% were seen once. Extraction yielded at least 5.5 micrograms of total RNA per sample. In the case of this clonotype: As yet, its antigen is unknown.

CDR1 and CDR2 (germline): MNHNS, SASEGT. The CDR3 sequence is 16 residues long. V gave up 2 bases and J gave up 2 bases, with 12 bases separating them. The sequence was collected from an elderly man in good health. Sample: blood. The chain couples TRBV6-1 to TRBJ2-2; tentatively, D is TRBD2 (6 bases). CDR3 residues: CASSELGGANTGELFF. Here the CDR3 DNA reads TGTGCCAGCAGTGAACTGGGCGGGGCAAACACCGGGGAGCTGTTTTTT.